Below, 8 T cell receptor beta chains from the same sample are listed, as sequenced in a study of tumor and adjacent non-tumor tissue in lung cancer. No cell sorting was done before RNA was extracted from the tissue. A modified ARM-PCR protocol with three rounds of nested PCR amplified TCRbeta. Each CDR3 protein gets one entry after TCRdb re-called the multiplex PCR reads with MiXCR. The top ten clones hold 15% to 20% of a sample with around 140,000 distinct CDR3 sequences, approximately 64% of them seen once. The sample comprised lung tumor tissue. Receptor source: a man aged 55 to 69 with small cell lung cancer.

This clonotype was counted at least ten times. The rearrangement links TRBV6-1 to TRBJ2-4; the D gene is possibly TRBD2 (6 bases). Germline V lookup: CDR1 MNHNS, CDR2 SASEGT. Trimming pared 2 bases from V and 8 bases from J, leaving 7 bases between. There are 12 residues in the CDR3. In nucleotides, the CDR3 is TGTGCCAGCAGTGAAACGGGGGACATTCAGTACTTC. Its translation is CASSETGDIQYF.

A few counts support this clonotype. The chain links TRBV4-1 to TRBJ2-2; D is unresolved. Germline CDR1 and CDR2: MGHRA and YSYEKL. Trimming left V 3 bases short and J 0 bases short, with 2 bases between. The length of the CDR3 is 13 residues. The CDR3 loop is CASSHPNTGELFF. CDR3 DNA: TGCGCCAGCAGCCATCCGAACACCGGGGAGCTGTTTTTT.

The chain recombines TRBV6-1 with TRBJ1-1, with no clear D. Deletions cut 2 bases from V and 0 bases from J, with 7 bases between. Germline V lookup: CDR1 MNHNS, CDR2 SASEGT. The CDR3 is 14 amino acids. The CDR3 DNA sequence: TGTGCCAGCAGTGAAAACAGAATGAACACTGAAGCTTTCTTT. It codes for CASSENRMNTEAFF.

The chain couples TRBV6-5 to TRBJ2-7; D may be TRBD2 (7 bases). This CDR3 has 15 amino acids. CDR1 MNHEY and CDR2 SVGAGI come from the germline V gene. The CDR3 loop reads CASRGGLVPGYEKYV. In DNA, the CDR3 is TGTGCCAGCAGGGGGGGGCTAGTGCCAGGATACGAGAAGTACGTC.

This clonotype was observed many times. The chain uses TRBV20-1 and TRBJ1-2; D gene ambiguous. Germline loops: CDR1 DFQATT, CDR2 SNEGSKA (reference sequence). Deletions cut 3 bases from V and 2 bases from J, with 7 bases between. This CDR3 comprises 12 residues. The CDR3 sequence: CSASRRNYGYTF. DNA of the CDR3: TGCAGTGCTAGTCGCAGAAACTATGGCTACACCTTC.

To note about this clonotype: A much larger clone sits a single nucleotide away, making a read error possible. The chain has TRBV20-1 and TRBJ2-1, with 9 bases identical to TRBD2. CDR1 is DFQATT and CDR2 is SNEGSKA in the germline V gene (reference sequence). The CDR3 length is 13 residues. CDR3 sequence reads: CGDLAGRPVEQFF. The CDR3 bases are TGCGGGGATCTAGCGGGAAGGCCGGTCGAGCAGTTCTTC.

The V and J genes are TRBV12-3 or TRBV12-4 and TRBJ2-4, with 10 nucleotides matching TRBD2. V was pared by 5 bases and J by 6 bases, with 4 bases of the junction left unmatched. The CDR3 loop spans 14 amino acids. CDR3 sequence: CASSPGTSVNIQYF. The CDR3 bases are TGTGCCAGCAGTCCTGGGACTAGCGTAAACATTCAGTACTTC.

There are a few counts of this clonotype. This may stem from a read error, because a much larger clone lies one nucleotide away. The chain links TRBV14 to TRBJ2-3, with TRBD2 matching 15 bases. Looked up from germline, CDR1 is SGHDN and CDR2 is FVKESK. The CDR3 spans 18 residues. CDR3 bases: TGTACCAGCAGCCGCCGGACTAGCGGGAGGGCCGGCACAGATACGCAGTATTTT. Protein: CTSSRRTSGRAGTDTQYF.